These T cell receptor beta chains were read from a single sample in a study of T cells in tuberculosis. Libraries were prepared by immunoSEQ multiplex PCR; TCRdb keeps only in-frame clonotypes and omits some of them. This table holds approximately 100,000 clones, under 95% found once. Sequencing used CD1b-GMM tetramer-negative cells sorted from PBMCs. These receptors were taken from an adult woman with latent tuberculosis. Both conserved end residues are part of each CDR3. D genes are given only for firm matches. Clone size is not always given. Where it is, it says once, few, many or a class for expanded clones.

abundance	v_gene	d_gene	j_gene	CDR3aa	CDR3nt
.	TRBV7-2	.	TRBJ1-2	CASSLGGRRMNYGYTF	TGTGCCAGCAGCTTAGGGGGCCGGCGGATGAACTATGGCTACACCTTC
once	TRBV6-1	.	TRBJ2-3	CASSEFGGPGTDTQYF	TGTGCCAGCAGTGAATTCGGGGGGCCGGGCACAGATACGCAGTATTTT
few	TRBV7-6	.	TRBJ1-5	CASAGGAGQPQHF	TGTGCCAGCGCGGGGGGGGCGGGTCAGCCCCAGCATTTT
.	TRBV15	TRBD2	TRBJ2-1	CATSREVGLATYNEQFF	TGTGCCACCAGCAGAGAGGTGGGACTAGCGACCTACAATGAGCAGTTCTTC
.	TRBV13	.	TRBJ1-1	CASSLQGAGAEAFF	TGTGCCAGCAGCTTGCAGGGCGCGGGGGCTGAAGCTTTCTTT
.	TRBV7-3	.	TRBJ2-2	CASSLIGQPNTGELFF	TGTGCCAGCAGCTTAATTGGGCAGCCGAACACCGGGGAGCTGTTTTTT
.	TRBV5-4	TRBD1	TRBJ2-1	CASSPDRVGHNEQFF	TGTGCCAGCAGCCCGGACAGGGTGGGGCACAATGAGCAGTTCTTC
.	TRBV9	TRBD1	TRBJ2-4	CASSQAGQGWVQYF	TGTGCCAGCAGCCAAGCCGGACAGGGATGGGTTCAGTACTTC
few	TRBV10-3	.	TRBJ1-5	CAISESRQGSNQPQHF	TGTGCCATCAGTGAGTCGAGGCAGGGATCGAATCAGCCCCAGCATTTT
once	TRBV6-1	.	TRBJ2-7	CASSEMSSVRGLSEQYF	TGTGCCAGCAGTGAAATGTCGTCAGTTCGCGGTCTTAGCGAGCAGTACTTC
.	TRBV6-1	TRBD1	TRBJ2-2	CASNQDRGIGELFF	TGTGCCAGCAATCAGGACAGGGGCATCGGGGAGCTGTTTTTT
.	TRBV12-5	TRBD1	TRBJ1-5	CAISPGTGLNQPQHF	TGTGCTATCTCTCCCGGGACAGGGCTCAATCAGCCCCAGCATTTT
.	TRBV7-9	.	TRBJ1-3	CASSLVGQGTINTIYF	TGTGCCAGCAGCTTAGTGGGGCAGGGGACGATAAACACCATATATTTT
.	TRBV25-1	.	TRBJ2-5	CASRGGLGGETQYF	TGTGCCAGCAGGGGGGGACTGGGAGGAGAGACCCAGTACTTC
.	TRBV6-1	.	TRBJ1-5	CASSDQGSRYSNQPQHF	TGTGCCAGCAGTGACCAGGGCAGCCGATATAGCAATCAGCCCCAGCATTTT
.	TRBV5-4	.	TRBJ2-5	CASSLDVPTQETQYF	TGTGCCAGCAGCTTGGATGTACCGACTCAAGAGACCCAGTACTTC
.	TRBV6-6	.	TRBJ1-2	CASSLDTVAGGYTF	TGTGCCAGCAGCTTAGACACGGTCGCGGGAGGCTACACCTTC
.	TRBV10-2	.	TRBJ1-1	CASVGGLANTEAFF	TGCGCCAGCGTGGGCGGGTTGGCTAACACTGAAGCTTTCTTT
.	TRBV5-1	TRBD2	TRBJ2-2	CASSLGLAAGTGELFF	TGCGCCAGCAGCTTAGGACTAGCGGCGGGCACCGGGGAGCTGTTTTTT
.	TRBV7-8	TRBD1	TRBJ1-1	CASSLGTANTEAFF	TGTGCCAGCAGCTTGGGGACAGCGAACACTGAAGCTTTCTTT
.	TRBV7-3	TRBD1	TRBJ2-1	CASSTRTGNEQFF	TGTGCCAGCAGCACCCGGACAGGGAACGAGCAGTTCTTC
.	TRBV29-1	TRBD2	TRBJ2-1	CSVPSGALNEQFF	TGCAGCGTACCTAGCGGGGCGCTTAATGAGCAGTTCTTC
.	TRBV5-1	.	TRBJ2-1	CASSGGGGASYNEQFF	TGCGCCAGCAGCGGAGGGGGCGGGGCCTCCTACAATGAGCAGTTCTTC
.	TRBV30	.	TRBJ1-3	CAWSIKGGSGNTIYF	TGTGCCTGGAGTATCAAAGGGGGATCTGGAAACACCATATATTTT
.	TRBV5-4	.	TRBJ1-2	CASSDDQGLDGYTF	TGTGCCAGCAGCGACGATCAGGGGTTAGATGGCTACACCTTC
.	TRBV18	.	TRBJ2-2	CASSPRSPDYTGELFF	TGTGCCAGCTCACCACGGTCCCCTGACTACACCGGGGAGCTGTTTTTT
.	TRBV30	TRBD1	TRBJ2-5	CAWRKGAGIETQYF	TGTGCCTGGAGAAAGGGGGCCGGTATAGAGACCCAGTACTTC
.	TRBV9	TRBD1	TRBJ1-1	CASSVAQGALITEAFF	TGTGCCAGCAGCGTAGCACAGGGGGCGTTGATCACTGAAGCTTTCTTT
.	TRBV28	TRBD1	TRBJ2-1	CASSLVDRGHDEQFF	TGTGCCAGCAGTTTAGTGGACAGGGGCCACGATGAGCAGTTCTTC
.	TRBV7-9	.	TRBJ1-5	CASSPDPGTGSIYNQPQHF	TGTGCCAGCAGCCCAGACCCCGGAACAGGGAGTATATACAATCAGCCCCAGCATTTT
.	TRBV29-1	.	TRBJ1-1	CSEGLGGTEAFF	TGCAGCGAGGGGTTGGGGGGCACTGAAGCTTTCTTT
.	TRBV4-3	TRBD2	TRBJ2-3	CASSQAPLGGGPDTDTQYF	TGCGCCAGCAGCCAAGCCCCCCTCGGCGGGGGGCCTGACACAGATACGCAGTATTTT
.	TRBV19	.	TRBJ2-1	CASSFGTGTRNEQFF	TGTGCCAGTAGTTTCGGGACAGGGACTAGGAATGAGCAGTTCTTC
.	TRBV11-2	.	TRBJ1-5	CASSLGEYQPQHF	TGTGCCAGCAGCTTAGGGGAGTATCAGCCCCAGCATTTT
.	TRBV5-1	.	TRBJ1-1	CASSPSTDEAFF	TGCGCCAGCAGCCCTTCGACAGATGAAGCTTTCTTT
.	TRBV5-1	TRBD2	TRBJ2-2	CASSPTLTSGGHRELFF	TGCGCCAGCAGCCCTACGCTCACTAGCGGGGGTCACCGGGAGCTGTTTTTT
.	TRBV7-9	.	TRBJ2-2	CASSSSNTGELFF	TGTGCCAGCAGCTCCTCGAACACCGGGGAGCTGTTTTTT
.	TRBV27	TRBD1	TRBJ1-4	CASSLTGGTNEKLFF	TGTGCCAGCAGTTTAACAGGGGGAACTAATGAAAAACTGTTTTTT
.	TRBV5-8	.	TRBJ2-7	CASSLQPGAAYEQYF	TGTGCCAGCAGCCTCCAGCCGGGAGCGGCCTACGAGCAGTACTTC
.	TRBV6-5	.	TRBJ2-6	CASRTGLWANVPTF	TGTGCCAGCAGGACGGGACTCTGGGCCAACGTCCCGACTTTC
.	TRBV18	TRBD2	TRBJ2-3	CASSGTSGGSDTQYF	TGTGCCAGCTCAGGGACTAGCGGGGGGTCAGATACGCAGTATTTT